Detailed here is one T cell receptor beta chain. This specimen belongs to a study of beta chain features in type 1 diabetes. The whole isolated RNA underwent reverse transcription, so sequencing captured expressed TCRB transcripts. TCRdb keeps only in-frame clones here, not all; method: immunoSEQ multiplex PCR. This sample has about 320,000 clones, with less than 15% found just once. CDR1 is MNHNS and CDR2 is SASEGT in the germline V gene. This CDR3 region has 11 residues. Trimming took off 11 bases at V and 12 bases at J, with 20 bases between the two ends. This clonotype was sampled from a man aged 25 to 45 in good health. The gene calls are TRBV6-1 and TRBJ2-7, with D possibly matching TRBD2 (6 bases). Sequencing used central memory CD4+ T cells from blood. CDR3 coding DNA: TGTGCCGGAGGGACGGCTGGAAGGTTGTACTTC. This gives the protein CAGGTAGRLYF.